The 18 T cell receptor beta chains presented below share a single source sample, sequenced in a study of Graves' ophthalmopathy and Graves' hyperthyroidism. RNA transcripts were the source from which TCR beta CDR3 regions were amplified. HTBI primers primed a first-round RT-PCR, and a second-round multiplex PCR followed. One entry per CDR3 protein results from TCRdb running MiXCR on the multiplex PCR reads. The data hold over a million distinct CDR3 sequences, with about two fifths observed a single time. The sequenced material came from peripheral blood or thyroid tissue (not recorded which). The receptors were gathered from an adult man with Graves' hyperthyroidism.

The chain carries TRBV29-1 and TRBJ2-1; no reliable D call. The CDR3 has 10 residues. V was shortened by 3 bases and J by 9 bases, with 6 bases between the two germline ends. Germline-derived CDR1 and CDR2 are SQVTM and ANQGSEA. CDR3 in amino acids: CSVDLGEQFF. The CDR3 DNA is TGCAGCGTTGATCTGGGTGAGCAGTTCTTC.

This clonotype was recorded a few times. This rearrangement joins TRBV7-8 to TRBJ2-7, with TRBD1 matching over 8 bases. Germline CDR1 is SGHVS and CDR2 is FQNEAQ. With 5 bases clipped from V and 1 base from J, the junction kept 7 bases outside the gene matches. This CDR3 region has 15 residues. The CDR3 loop is CASSARQGPSYEQYF. CDR3 sequence (DNA): TGTGCCAGCAGCGCCAGACAGGGGCCATCCTACGAGCAGTACTTC.

This clonotype occurred many times. One end of the junction fails to match germline, which may point to a read error. CDR3 sequence: CASSYSGTIPQF. CDR3 sequence (DNA): TGTGCCAGCAGCTATTCGGGGACTATTCCCCAATTC. This chain uses TRBV7-2 with TRBJ2-5, with 7 bases fitting TRBD2. Germline-derived CDR1 and CDR2 are SGHTA and FQGNSA. This CDR3 has 12 residues.

The genes are TRBV10-3 and TRBJ1-1, with D possibly TRBD1 on 6 matching bases. The CDR3 consists of 14 residues. V lost 6 bases, J lost 9 bases, and 20 bases lay in between. CDR1 is ENHRY, CDR2 SYGVKD, per germline. The CDR3 protein is CAIRADRGVGKAFF. CDR3 nucleotide sequence: TGTGCCATCAGGGCGGACAGAGGCGTTGGAAAAGCTTTCTTT.

This clonotype was seen ten or more times. The chain employs TRBV10-2 and TRBJ1-2; a possible D gene is TRBD1 (5 bases). Trimming removed 0 bases from V and 5 bases from J, with 10 bases in between. The CDR3 length is 14 residues. The germline gives CDR1 WSHSY, CDR2 SAAADI. CDR3 in amino acids: CASSESVRTYGYTF. Here the CDR3 DNA reads TGCGCCAGCAGTGAGTCGGTGAGGACATATGGCTACACCTTC.

V is TRBV7-8 and J is TRBJ2-2; TRBD2 might be the D (5 bases). The CDR3 has 15 residues. Germline loops: CDR1 SGHVS, CDR2 FQNEAQ. With 11 bases removed from V and 0 bases from J, the gap between germline ends came to 16 bases. The CDR3 spells CAWSVRAANTGELFF. CDR3 nucleotide sequence: TGTGCCTGGAGTGTACGAGCGGCGAACACCGGGGAGCTGTTTTTT.

The CDR3 DNA reads TGTGCCAGCAGCTTAGGGCGACAGGAAAATGGCTACACCTTC. Its translation is CASSLGRQENGYTF. The chain carries TRBV7-9 and TRBJ1-2; tentative D call: TRBD1 (6 bases). Germline values: CDR1 SEHNR, CDR2 FQNEAQ (reference sequence). The CDR3 contains 14 residues. Trimming shortened V by 1 base and J by 6 bases, and 12 bases separated the two germline ends.

The CDR3 region has the DNA TGCAGTGCAAAAAAAAGCGGGGCCTACGAGCAGTACTTC. Amino acid sequence: CSAKKSGAYEQYF. V usage is TRBV20-1 and J usage is TRBJ2-7, with 7 positions matching TRBD2. The CDR3 has 13 residues. Trimming took 6 bases from V and 2 from J; bases not matched to a gene: 7. The V gene's germline CDR1 is DFQATT and CDR2 SNEGSKA (reference sequence).

The J gene is TRBJ2-7, the V gene TRBV2; a possible D gene is TRBD1 (8 bases). Looked up from germline, CDR1 is SNHLY and CDR2 is FYNNEI. This CDR3 contains 17 residues. The germline V and J ends were trimmed by 5 bases and 3 bases, with 23 bases remaining between them. The CDR3, as DNA: TGTGCCAGCAGTAAAGGAGCGGGACAGGACTTCATCTACGAGCAGTACTTC. It translates to CASSKGAGQDFIYEQYF.

This chain links TRBV7-2 with TRBJ1-5; D ambiguous. The germline gives CDR1 SGHTA, CDR2 FQGNSA. This CDR3 contains 15 residues. Trimming removed 5 bases from V and 2 bases from J, with 13 bases in between. The CDR3 reads CASSPRAGGNQPQHF. The CDR3 DNA follows: TGTGCCAGCAGCCCCCGGGCGGGCGGCAATCAGCCCCAGCATTTT.

This clonotype was detected many times. The chain employs TRBV6-6 and TRBJ2-5; TRBD2 agrees at 7 bases. Germline V gene data show CDR1 as MNHNY and CDR2 as SVGAGI (reference sequence). CDR3 length equals 14 residues. Trimming cost V 5 bases and J 3 bases; bases outside gene matches: 6. The CDR3 coding sequence is TGTGCCAGCAGTGACTACAGCGGGGAAGAGACCCAGTACTTC. This encodes CASSDYSGEETQYF.

The chain employs TRBV6-5 and TRBJ2-7; D is ambiguous. This CDR3 contains 16 residues. Germline loops: CDR1 MNHEY, CDR2 SVGAGI. Trimming took off 0 bases at V and 2 bases at J, with 14 bases between the two ends. The CDR3 DNA reads TGTGCCAGCAGTTACTCGCCACCAGTTATTACCTACGAGCAGTACTTC. Translating gives CASSYSPPVITYEQYF.

Remarks on this clonotype: Given a much more abundant clone one base away, this may be a read error. The CDR3 is CAIASSGSSYEQHF. The CDR3 DNA follows: TGTGCCATAGCTTCTAGCGGGAGTTCCTACGAGCAGCACTTC. The chain is built from TRBV10-3 and TRBJ2-7; 10 bases are shared with TRBD2. The CDR3 is 14 amino acids. Germline V gene lookup returns CDR1 ENHRY and CDR2 SYGVKD.

The chain employs TRBV29-1 and TRBJ2-5; 8 bases match TRBD1. Unmatched junction bases numbered 2, after V lost 4 bases and J lost 4 bases. Germline loops: CDR1 SQVTM, CDR2 ANQGSEA. The CDR3 is 12 residues long. In nucleotides, the CDR3 is TGCAGCGTTGCAGGACAGGGAGAGACCCAGTACTTC. This gives the protein CSVAGQGETQYF.

The chain employs TRBV5-1 and TRBJ2-5; D perhaps matches TRBD2 (7 bases). With 7 bases removed from V and 2 bases from J, the gap between germline ends came to 21 bases. The CDR3 is made up of 16 amino acids. Germline CDR1 and CDR2: SGHRS and YFSETQ. The CDR3 sequence is CASAAEGGRWQETQYF. The CDR3 DNA follows: TGCGCCAGCGCCGCGGAGGGGGGGCGTTGGCAAGAGACCCAGTACTTC. Full variable domain (rest looked up from reference TRBV5-1 and TRBJ2-5): KAGVTQTPRYLIKTRGQQVTLSCSPISGHRSVSWYQQTPGQGLQFLFEYFSETQRNKGNFPGRFSGRQFSNSRSEMNVSTLELGDSALYLCASAAEGGRWQETQYFGPGTRLLVL.

As to this clonotype: A read error may be the cause here, since a much bigger clone is one base away. The genes are TRBV7-2 and TRBJ2-7; perhaps TRBD1 as D (6 bases). This CDR3 contains 16 residues. Germline lookup yields CDR1 SGHTA and CDR2 FQGNSA. Trimming took off 2 bases at V and 4 bases at J, with 18 bases between the two ends. The CDR3 loop reads CASSLTGVQGWYEQYF. CDR3 nucleotide sequence: TGTGCCAGCAGCTTAACTGGTGTTCAGGGGTGGTACGAGCAGTACTTC. The full variable domain, completed using reference TRBV7-2 and TRBJ2-7, is GAGVSQSPSNKVTEKGKDVELRCDPISGHTALYWYRQSLGQGLEFLIYFQGNSAPDKSGLPSDRFSAERTGGSVSTLTIQRTQQEDSAVYLCASSLTGVQGWYEQYFGPGTRLTVT.

This clonotype was seen more than once but under ten times. V gene TRBV9 combines with J gene TRBJ2-7, with D perhaps matching TRBD1 or TRBD2 (6 bases each). The CDR3 runs 15 residues. Germline V gives CDR1 SGDLS, CDR2 YYNGEE. Trimming removed 5 bases from V and 3 bases from J, with 18 bases in between. Here the CDR3 reads CASSQIDGGYYEQYF. CDR3 sequence (DNA): TGTGCCAGCAGTCAGATTGACGGGGGCTACTACGAGCAGTACTTC.

The chain carries TRBV7-8 and TRBJ1-1; D gene unclear. Germline V gives CDR1 SGHVS, CDR2 FQNEAQ. The CDR3 has 13 residues. Trimming took 3 bases from V and 6 from J, leaving 11 bases between them. CDR3 in amino acids: CASSFGPGAEAFF. The CDR3 DNA sequence: TGTGCCAGCAGCTTCGGGCCTGGGGCTGAAGCTTTCTTT. Using reference TRBV7-8 and TRBJ1-1 for the parts outside the CDR3, the full variable domain is GAGVSQSPRYKVAKRGQDVALRCDPISGHVSLFWYQQALGQGPEFLTYFQNEAQLDKSGLPSDRFFAERPEGSVSTLKIQRTQQEDSAVYLCASSFGPGAEAFFGQGTRLTVV.